A single sample is the source of the 13 T cell receptor beta chains below, sequenced in a study of cytomegalovirus exposure and HLA in healthy donors. It was with 60 Vbeta and 13 Jbeta primers that the PCR ran. Generated by immunoSEQ multiplex PCR, the TCRdb table keeps only in-frame clones and is missing some. This table has roughly 150,000 clones, around four fifths appearing once. The sample consisted of PBMCs. The receptors come from a boy aged 2 to 9 in good health and CMV-seronegative.

This clone was seen just once. CDR3 protein: CASSLTILKGEGDYEQYF. CDR3 DNA sequence: TGTGCCAGCAGCTTGACAATTCTTAAGGGGGAGGGAGACTACGAGCAGTACTTC. The genes are TRBV5-6 and TRBJ2-7; D possibly corresponds to TRBD2 (7 bases). Germline CDR1 is SGHDT and CDR2 is YYEEEE. The V and J ends lost 1 base and 3 bases respectively, with 23 bases between them. The CDR3 contains 18 residues.

The rearrangement uses TRBV5-1 and TRBJ2-7; TRBD1 matches 9 bases. This CDR3 is built from 15 residues. The trim removed 3 bases at V and 3 bases at J, leaving 7 bases unmatched. Germline V gene lookup returns CDR1 SGHRS and CDR2 YFSETQ. The chain's CDR3 is CASSSQGQGNYEQYF. CDR3 nucleotide sequence: TGCGCCAGCAGCTCCCAGGGACAGGGAAACTACGAGCAGTACTTC.

The chain carries TRBV9 and TRBJ1-5; 7 bases map to TRBD1. V lost 3 bases and J lost 5; bases outside the gene matches: 5. Germline V gives CDR1 SGDLS, CDR2 YYNGEE. This CDR3 has 14 residues. Here the CDR3 reads CASSAGTVDQPQHF. CDR3 in DNA: TGTGCCAGCAGCGCCGGGACAGTAGATCAGCCCCAGCATTTT.

Here the CDR3 DNA reads TGCGCCAGCAGCTTGGAACCGGTAAACACTGAAGCTTTCTTT. Amino acids: CASSLEPVNTEAFF. The V call is TRBV5-1, the J call TRBJ1-1; D gene unclear. Germline V gene lookup returns CDR1 SGHRS and CDR2 YFSETQ. Trimming stripped 0 bases from V and 2 bases from J, with 8 bases between. The CDR3 runs 14 residues.

This clone was counted only a few times. The chain employs TRBV30 and TRBJ2-1; D is possibly TRBD1 (6 bases). V dropped 0 bases and J dropped 8 bases, with 14 bases sitting between them. Germline loops: CDR1 GTSNPN, CDR2 SVGIG (reference sequence). There are 14 residues in the CDR3. The CDR3 DNA is TGTGCCTGGAGTGTAGGGGGTAGTAGTCATGAGCAGTTCTTC. Translated, it gives CAWSVGGSSHEQFF.

The V and J genes are TRBV5-1 and TRBJ2-3; TRBD2 matches 12 bases. CDR1 and CDR2 from the germline V gene are SGHRS and YFSETQ. The V and J ends lost 4 bases and 5 bases, in that order; junction bases with no gene match: 5. The CDR3 contains 15 residues. CDR3 loop: CASSEGLAGLDTQYF. The CDR3 nucleotides are TGCGCCAGCAGCGAGGGACTAGCGGGTCTAGATACGCAGTATTTT. Full variable domain (rest looked up from reference TRBV5-1 and TRBJ2-3): KAGVTQTPRYLIKTRGQQVTLSCSPISGHRSVSWYQQTPGQGLQFLFEYFSETQRNKGNFPGRFSGRQFSNSRSEMNVSTLELGDSALYLCASSEGLAGLDTQYFGPGTRLTVL.

The chain's CDR3 is CASSWTGYGTEAFF. In DNA, the CDR3 is TGTGCCAGCAGTTGGACAGGGTATGGGACTGAAGCTTTCTTT. The chain uses TRBV2 and TRBJ1-1; 8 bases match TRBD1. The CDR3 loop spans 14 amino acids. V was pared by 5 bases and J by 5 bases, with 7 bases of the junction left unmatched. Germline assignment: CDR1 SNHLY and CDR2 FYNNEI.

This chain uses TRBV28 with TRBJ1-3; D is uncertain. The CDR3 sequence is 15 residues long. Trimming left V 5 bases short and J 2 bases short, with 13 bases between. The germline V gene encodes CDR1 MDHEN and CDR2 SYDVKM. DNA of the CDR3: TGTGCCAGCAGTCCACCCACAGAAACTGGAAACACCATATATTTT. Protein product: CASSPPTETGNTIYF.

This chain's CDR3 is CASSQDLAGSGTDTQYF. The CDR3 DNA follows: TGCGCCAGCAGCCAAGATCTAGCGGGGTCCGGCACAGATACGCAGTATTTT. The chain employs TRBV4-3 and TRBJ2-3; 9 positions agree with TRBD2. Looked up from germline, CDR1 is LGHNA and CDR2 is YSLEER. The CDR3 covers 17 residues. V lost 0 bases, J lost 1 base, and 5 bases stayed unmatched.

The chain has TRBV5-1 and TRBJ2-1, with 10 bases identical to TRBD1. The CDR3 consists of 15 residues. Germline CDR1 reads SGHRS; CDR2 reads YFSETQ. J lost 7 bases, V lost 7 bases, and 11 bases had no gene match. CDR3 DNA: TGCGCCAGCCATTCACCGGGACAGGGGTGGAATGAGCAGTTCTTC. It yields the protein CASHSPGQGWNEQFF.

The chain is built from TRBV4-1 and TRBJ2-1, with 10 bases fitting TRBD1. The CDR3 covers 16 residues. V was clipped by 4 bases and J by 3 bases; unmatched bases: 6. Germline V gives CDR1 MGHRA, CDR2 YSYEKL. In DNA form, the CDR3 reads TGCGCCAGCAGCCTGAGACAGGGGGCTGACTACAATGAGCAGTTCTTC. Its translation is CASSLRQGADYNEQFF.

The V gene is TRBV5-1, the J gene TRBJ2-3; 14 positions agree with TRBD2. CDR1 is SGHRS, CDR2 YFSETQ, per germline. V shed 0 bases and J 4 bases; nucleotides not matched to a gene: 7. The CDR3 loop spans 18 amino acids. CDR3 DNA: TGCGCCAGCAGCTTGGCGCCGGGACTAGCGGGAGATGCAGATACGCAGTATTTT. It is translated as CASSLAPGLAGDADTQYF.

The J gene is TRBJ2-5, the V gene TRBV19; maybe TRBD1 (5 bases). The end of the DNA fits TRBJ2-7 better, so the J call may be wrong. This CDR3 spans 13 amino acids. Germline V gives CDR1 LNHDA, CDR2 SQIVND (reference sequence). The CDR3 here is CASRSTDSYEQYF. The CDR3 nucleotides are TGTGCCAGTAGGTCGACAGACTCCTACGAGCAGTACTTC.